This T cell receptor (beta chain) was found in a study of T-cell memory formation after mild COVID-19. Study at large: Across donors, TCR clusters were largely donor specific.

Employing constant-segment primers, 5'RACE generated TCR alpha and TCR beta cDNA libraries bearing sample barcodes and UMIs. TCRdb called the 5' RACE reads again in MiXCR, with one record for every CDR3 protein. The data contain some 300,000 distinct CDR3 sequences, approximately 20% of them singletons. Study conclusions and caveats: Memory sampled before infection contained some responding clones, suggesting cross-reactive memory joined. CD4+ contracting clones lay mainly in CM and EM, CD8+ ones in EMRA.

For this clonotype: As yet, its antigen is unknown.

V gave up 6 bases and J gave up 4 bases, with 16 bases separating them. Germline CDR1 is MNHEY and CDR2 is SMNVEV (reference sequence). The CDR3 has 14 amino acids. The source is a young man who had mild COVID-19 (a few samples of this study predate the infection). Cell type and time point are not known. Sequenced input: PBMCs or a T cell subset sorted from them (not recorded which). The rearrangement uses TRBV27 and TRBJ2-7; possible D gene TRBD1, 5 bases. The CDR3 region has the DNA TGTGCCAGCAGCTACCATCTTCAGGGATACGAGCAGTACTTC. Its protein product is CASSYHLQGYEQYF.